The clone carrying this T cell receptor (beta chain) showed up just a few times. Its antigen is currently unknown. This sample stems from a study of human T cells and chemical hapten exposure. Study-wide context: Doses of diphenylcyclopropenone went to the patients' scalps weekly throughout the approximately 22-week study. Patients, predominantly female, presented with alopecia areata, totalis or universalis.

Study results and caveats: Once DPC sensitization occurred, TCRs above 1 in 1000 frequency showed no change.

Using its own MiXCR run on the RACE reads, TCRdb lists one record per CDR3 protein. In the table there are about 350,000 distinct CDR3 sequences, about 5.4% of which are singletons. Time point given: pre-sensitization, week 0. The treatment was: therapeutic diphenylcyclopropenone sensitization with weekly scalp DPC. Each patch-test visit's blood sample preceded patch application. Germline loops: CDR1 LNHDA, CDR2 SQIVND (reference sequence). Trimming took 7 bases from V and 0 from J, leaving 19 bases between them. This CDR3 has 18 amino acids. Sequencing was performed on whole blood, taken in connection with sensitization to the hapten diphenylcyclopropenone (DPC). The rearrangement uses TRBV19 and TRBJ1-6; D may be TRBD1 (5 bases). This receptor was identified in a woman younger than 30 with alopecia areata. Some clones in this sample may be carry-over from other donors' samples. CDR3 sequence: CASTSFDGGPSYNSPLHF. In DNA, the CDR3 is TGTGCCAGTACCTCCTTCGACGGGGGACCCTCCTATAATTCACCCCTCCACTTT.